A single sample gave rise to the 6 T cell receptor beta chains below, sequenced in a study of blood T cell repertoires in COVID-19. Clones were read by immunoSEQ multiplex PCR, and TCRdb kept only the in-frame ones, dropping some. The profile covers some 90,000 clones, with about 86% appearing a single time and 15% to 20% taken by the ten largest. The source material was peripheral blood. Receptors were obtained from a woman aged 80 or older with acute or convalescent COVID-19.

The chain couples TRBV5-6 to TRBJ2-7, with no clear D. Germline CDR1 and CDR2: SGHDT and YYEEEE. The CDR3 is 13 residues long. With 1 base removed from V and 3 bases from J, the gap between germline ends came to 8 bases. CDR3 protein: CASSLNRNYEQYF. CDR3 sequence (DNA): TGTGCCAGCAGCTTGAACAGAAACTACGAGCAGTACTTC.

V and J are TRBV9 and TRBJ1-6; possible D gene TRBD1, 6 bases. The V gene lost 0 bases and the J gene lost 6 bases, with 10 bases spanning the gap. Germline CDR1 reads SGDLS; CDR2 reads YYNGEE. The CDR3 consists of 15 residues. For the CDR3, the DNA is TGTGCCAGCAGCGTAGGAGTAGGGGGTAATTCACCCCTCCACTTT. Translation: CASSVGVGGNSPLHF.

This chain links TRBV5-1 with TRBJ2-7; D uncertain. Germline V CDR1 and CDR2: SGHRS, YFSETQ. The CDR3 loop spans 12 amino acids. Between the trimmed V and J ends, which lost 7 bases and 0 bases, there was a span of 8 bases. For the CDR3, the DNA is TGCGCCAGCGCGGTCAACTCCTACGAGCAGTACTTC. This gives the protein CASAVNSYEQYF.

The V call is TRBV29-1, the J call TRBJ2-7; possibly TRBD1 for D (5 bases). The V gene's germline CDR1 is SQVTM and CDR2 ANQGSEA. Deletions cut 8 bases from V and 5 bases from J, with 13 bases between. There are 11 residues in the CDR3. This chain's CDR3 is CSKRRGNEQYF. CDR3 DNA: TGCAGCAAAAGAAGGGGCAACGAGCAGTACTTC.

The chain uses TRBV2 and TRBJ2-2, with 8 bases aligning to TRBD2. Germline assignment: CDR1 SNHLY and CDR2 FYNNEI. This CDR3 comprises 16 residues. V lost 7 bases, J lost 1 base, and 8 bases stayed unmatched. For the CDR3, the DNA is TGTGCCAGCACCCTCAGCGGGGGAATGAACACCGGGGAGCTGTTTTTT. Its translation is CASTLSGGMNTGELFF.

This rearrangement joins TRBV5-4 to TRBJ1-3; 7 nucleotides line up with TRBD1. The germline CDR1 and CDR2 sequences are SGHNT and YYREEE (reference sequence). There are 15 residues in the CDR3. V shed 0 bases, J shed 4 bases, and the junction held 4 bases outside the gene matches. The CDR3 bases are TGTGCCAGCAGCTTGGCCCTGGACAGGGGAAACACCATATATTTT. This gives the protein CASSLALDRGNTIYF. The full variable domain, in which reference TRBV5-4 and TRBJ1-3 provide the parts outside the CDR3, is ETGVTQSPTHLIKTRGQQVTLRCSSQSGHNTVSWYQQALGQGPQFIFQYYREEENGRGNFPPRFSGLQFPNYSSELNVNALELDDSALYLCASSLALDRGNTIYFGEGSWLTVV.